This TCR beta chain is from a study of blood T cell repertoires in COVID-19 (dated by TCRdb to the early 2020s). Study-level background: The collaborator samples originated in the United States, Italy and Spain and spanned the acute and convalescent phases of COVID-19. Where available, HLA class I and class II types were taken from metadata supplied by the sample provider and were not determined by assay-based typing. The samples were drawn from two sources: the first 160 participants of the ongoing ImmuneRACE study, and fewer than 1,500 subjects contributed by 6 global collaborators. Deeply sampled blood TCRbeta repertoires from subjects exposed to, actively infected with, or recovered from COVID-19 were included in the dataset. Sample metadata almost always included a de-identified subject ID, COVID-19 status, age in years and sex. The material from the prospective study consisted of cDNA or gDNA derived from T cells, B-cell-depleted T cells, or PBMCs. The repertoires were released in a freely available public database intended as a resource for research on the immune response to SARS-CoV-2.

Participants in the prospective study were enrolled through a virtual design, were aged about 18 to 89 years, and lived in some 24 United States geographic areas. Cohort assignment in the prospective study relied on participant-reported clinical history from a screening survey and a study questionnaire. Exposed participants had been in contact, within 2 weeks of entering the study, with a person who had a PCR-confirmed or clinician-diagnosed case of COVID-19. Mobile phlebotomists in the prospective study collected whole blood, serum and a nasopharyngeal or oropharyngeal swab from every participant. Prospective study participants could optionally give additional blood draws and questionnaires over an approximately 2-month period. Before DNA extraction, prospective study blood samples were shipped either frozen or at room temperature. TCRbeta CDR3 regions were amplified from genomic DNA by means of the immunoSEQ Assay, a bias-controlled multiplex PCR. In the authors' own workflow: The number of nucleated cells in each sample was estimated from the amplification of reference gene primers within the assay. To quantify the absolute abundance of each unique TCRbeta CDR3 rearrangement, sequence reads were collapsed and filtered. For each sample, productive Simpson clonality was calculated as the square root of Simpson's diversity index over productive rearrangements. The table was pulled from immuneACCESS by TCRdb, which kept in-frame rearrangements only. Such tables lose some clones; where checked, under half of the loss comes from unresolved V genes, and the rest has no known cause. D and trimming were read from the DNA, whereas the V and J calls and clone size are those reported in that table. The sample profile shows roughly 230,000 clones; roughly 85% of them were found once. Approximately 6.6% of the sample is held by the ten biggest clonotypes.

What the work shows at the level of the full study, not this receptor alone: How much clinical and demographic metadata was included differed by source and by participant, and the metadata was provided uncurated.

This clone was detected once. Its binding antigen is unknown. No much larger clonotype is one base removed from it; base qualities were not supplied. The V and J ends are trimmed by 2 bases and 1 base, leaving 8 bases between them. In the germline V gene (reference sequence), CDR1 corresponds to LNHDA and CDR2 to SQIVND. The CDR3 runs 14 amino acids, cysteine and phenylalanine included. The only DNA kept is the CDR3, 42 bases in frame from the first base. Sequenced material: PBMCs or T cells enriched from blood (not recorded which). The source is a woman aged 45-59 years who had been exposed to COVID-19. The V and J genes are TRBV19 and TRBJ1-1; the D gene assignment is ambiguous. In nucleotides, the sequence is TGTGCCAGTAGTATATCAGGAAAGAACACTGAAGCTTTCTTT. Its protein product is CASSISGKNTEAFF.